This TCR beta chain was identified during a study of CD8+ T cells in alopecia areata. Study information: After 6 to 18 months of tofacitinib, follow-up continued 6 months off drug.

Isolated RNA was reverse transcribed into cDNA used as the sequencing template. TCRdb's copy holds only in-frame clones and misses some; the assay was immunoSEQ multiplex PCR. The top ten clones hold 0.99% of a sample with 140,000 to 150,000 clones, around 49% of them seen once. The CDR3 is 12 amino acids. The germline CDR1 and CDR2 sequences are GTSNPN and SVGIG (reference sequence). Trimming removed 3 bases at V and 11 bases at J, with 16 bases between. Sample: CD4+ T cells sorted from blood, taken at week 0. The chain couples TRBV30 to TRBJ1-2; tentatively, D is TRBD1 (6 bases). The receptor was isolated from a human donor with alopecia areata. Written as DNA, the CDR3 is TGTGCCTGGAGGGGCCCGGGACATCGTTACACCTTC. Residues: CAWRGPGHRYTF.